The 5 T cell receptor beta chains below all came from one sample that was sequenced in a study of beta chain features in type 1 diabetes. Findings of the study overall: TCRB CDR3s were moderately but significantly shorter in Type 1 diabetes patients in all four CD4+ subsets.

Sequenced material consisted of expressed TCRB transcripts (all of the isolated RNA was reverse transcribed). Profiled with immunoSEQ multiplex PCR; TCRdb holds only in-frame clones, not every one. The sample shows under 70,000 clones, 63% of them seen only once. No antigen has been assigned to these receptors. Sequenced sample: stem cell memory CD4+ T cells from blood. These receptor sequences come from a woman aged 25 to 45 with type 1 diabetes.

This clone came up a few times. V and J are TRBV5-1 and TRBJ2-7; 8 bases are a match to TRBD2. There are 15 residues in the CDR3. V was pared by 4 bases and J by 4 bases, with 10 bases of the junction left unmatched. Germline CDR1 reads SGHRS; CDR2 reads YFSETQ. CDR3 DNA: TGCGCCAGCAGCCCGCCTTCGAGCGGGAGTTACGAGCAGTACTTC. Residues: CASSPPSSGSYEQYF.

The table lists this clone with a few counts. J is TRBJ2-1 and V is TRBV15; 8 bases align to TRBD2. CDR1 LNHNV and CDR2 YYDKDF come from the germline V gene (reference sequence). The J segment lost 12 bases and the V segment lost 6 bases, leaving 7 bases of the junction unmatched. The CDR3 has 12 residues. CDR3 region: CATRPSGLGQFF. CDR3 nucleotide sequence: TGTGCCACCAGACCTAGCGGGCTTGGGCAGTTCTTC. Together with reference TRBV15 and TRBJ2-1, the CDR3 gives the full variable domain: DAMVIQNPRYQVTQFGKPVTLSCSQTLNHNVMYWYQQKSSQAPKLLFHYYDKDFNNEADTPDNFQSRRPNTSFCFLDIRSPGLGDTAMYLCATRPSGLGQFFGPGTRLTVL.

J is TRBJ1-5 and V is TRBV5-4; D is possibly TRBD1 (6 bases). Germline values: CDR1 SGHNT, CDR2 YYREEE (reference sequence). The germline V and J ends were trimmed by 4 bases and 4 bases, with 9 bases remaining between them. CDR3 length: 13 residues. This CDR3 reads CASSTDRNQPQHF. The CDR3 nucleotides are TGTGCCAGCAGCACCGACAGGAATCAGCCCCAGCATTTT.

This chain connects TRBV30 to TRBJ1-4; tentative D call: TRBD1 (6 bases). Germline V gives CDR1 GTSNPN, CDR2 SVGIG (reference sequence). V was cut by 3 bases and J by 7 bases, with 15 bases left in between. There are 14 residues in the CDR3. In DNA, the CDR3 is TGTGCCTGGAGAGCAGGGGTGGGGCGTGAAAAACTGTTTTTT. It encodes CAWRAGVGREKLFF. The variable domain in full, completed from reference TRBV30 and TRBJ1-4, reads SQTIHQWPATLVQPVGSPLSLECTVEGTSNPNLYWYRQAAGRGLQLLFYSVGIGQISSEVPQNLSASRPQDRQFILSSKKLLLSDSGFYLCAWRAGVGREKLFFGSGTQLSVL.

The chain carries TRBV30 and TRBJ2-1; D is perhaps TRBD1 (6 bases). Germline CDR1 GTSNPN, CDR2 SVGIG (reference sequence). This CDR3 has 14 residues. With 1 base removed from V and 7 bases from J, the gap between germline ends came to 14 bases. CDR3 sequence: CAWSAGHETNEQFF. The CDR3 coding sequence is TGTGCCTGGAGTGCGGGACACGAAACTAATGAGCAGTTCTTC. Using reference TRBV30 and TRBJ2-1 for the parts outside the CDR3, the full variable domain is SQTIHQWPATLVQPVGSPLSLECTVEGTSNPNLYWYRQAAGRGLQLLFYSVGIGQISSEVPQNLSASRPQDRQFILSSKKLLLSDSGFYLCAWSAGHETNEQFFGPGTRLTVL.